These 15 T cell receptor beta chains were sequenced from one sample in a study of cytomegalovirus exposure and HLA in healthy donors. The PCR employed 60 Vbeta primers together with 13 Jbeta primers. TCRdb keeps only in-frame clones here, not all; method: immunoSEQ multiplex PCR. The table shows fewer than 250,000 clones, with about 74% occurring only once. Sequenced input: PBMCs. The receptors come from a middle-aged man in good health and CMV-seronegative.

The chain carries TRBV28 and TRBJ1-2, with 8 positions matching TRBD1. The germline CDR1 and CDR2 sequences are MDHEN and SYDVKM. CDR3 length: 15 residues. V gave up 6 bases and J gave up 8 bases; unmatched junction bases: 14. CDR3 sequence: CASRPGTGVEGGYTF. The CDR3 DNA reads as TGTGCCAGCAGACCGGGGACAGGCGTCGAGGGAGGCTACACCTTC.

This clone has a single count. This chain links TRBV6-5 with TRBJ1-4; TRBD1 matches at 10 bases. The CDR3 has 12 residues. The trim removed 6 bases at V and 11 bases at J, leaving 3 bases unmatched. Germline values: CDR1 MNHEY, CDR2 SVGAGI. The CDR3 reads CASRGQGGKLFF. The CDR3, as DNA: TGTGCCAGCAGAGGACAGGGGGGGAAACTGTTTTTT.

The chain employs TRBV4-1 and TRBJ2-4; 8 bases map to TRBD2. The CDR3 runs to 15 residues. With 5 bases clipped from V and 0 bases from J, the junction kept 3 bases outside the gene matches. Germline lookup yields CDR1 MGHRA and CDR2 YSYEKL. CDR3 sequence: CASSTLAGAKNIQYF. The CDR3, as DNA: TGCGCCAGCAGCACTCTAGCGGGAGCCAAAAACATTCAGTACTTC.

J is TRBJ2-1 and V is TRBV13; 8 bases align to TRBD2. Per the germline V gene, CDR1 is PRHDT and CDR2 is FYEKMQ (reference sequence). The CDR3 is made up of 16 amino acids. The J segment lost 2 bases and the V segment lost 1 base, leaving 4 bases of the junction unmatched. CDR3 DNA sequence: TGTGCCAGCAGCTTAGCTCTAGCGGGCCCCTACAATGAGCAGTTCTTC. Protein sequence: CASSLALAGPYNEQFF.

V and J are TRBV19 and TRBJ1-1, with TRBD1 matching over 10 bases. CDR1 LNHDA and CDR2 SQIVND come from the germline V gene (reference sequence). The CDR3 loop spans 13 amino acids. Trimming cost V 6 bases and J 5 bases; bases outside gene matches: 3. CDR3 sequence reads: CASSDRGRTEAFF. The CDR3, as DNA: TGTGCCAGTAGCGACAGGGGGCGTACTGAAGCTTTCTTT.

J is TRBJ1-3 and V is TRBV28; 7 positions agree with TRBD1. Germline lookup yields CDR1 MDHEN and CDR2 SYDVKM. The V gene end was trimmed by 8 bases and the J gene end by 4 bases; junction bases not matched to a gene: 8. This CDR3 spans 14 amino acids. CDR3 loop: CASSPGQSGNTIYF. CDR3 sequence (DNA): TGTGCCAGCTCCCCGGGACAGTCCGGAAACACCATATATTTT.

This rearrangement joins TRBV19 to TRBJ1-5; D uncertain. The CDR3 has 14 residues. Trimming took 1 base from V and 4 from J, leaving 8 bases between them. CDR1 is LNHDA and CDR2 is SQIVND in the germline V gene (reference sequence). The CDR3 nucleotides read TGTGCCAGTAGTATAGGGACTTGGAATCAGCCCCAGCATTTT. This translates into CASSIGTWNQPQHF.

The CDR3 is CASSLRQGGDYGYTF. The CDR3 DNA sequence: TGTGCCAGCAGCCTCAGACAGGGAGGCGACTATGGCTACACCTTC. The chain is built from TRBV14 and TRBJ1-2; 7 nucleotides align to TRBD1. Germline V gene sequence: CDR1 SGHDN, CDR2 FVKESK. The CDR3 totals 15 residues. Trimming at V came to 4 bases and at J to 3 bases, leaving 8 bases not matched to a gene.

The V gene is TRBV9, the J gene TRBJ2-1; 7 nucleotides agree with TRBD2. After removal of 4 bases from V and 3 bases from J, the junction contained 4 bases not matched to a gene. Germline lookup yields CDR1 SGDLS and CDR2 YYNGEE. The CDR3 runs to 14 residues. CDR3 coding DNA: TGTGCCAGCAGCACCCCTAGCGGCTACAATGAGCAGTTCTTC. Its translation: CASSTPSGYNEQFF.

The chain carries TRBV10-3 and TRBJ2-7; 11 nucleotides align to TRBD1. In germline, CDR1 is ENHRY, CDR2 SYGVKD. The CDR3 contains 16 residues. The trim removed 6 bases at V and 5 bases at J, leaving 12 bases unmatched. Written as DNA, the CDR3 is TGTGCCATCAGCCAAACCGGGACAGGGGGGAGCGACGAGCAGTACTTC. Translating gives CAISQTGTGGSDEQYF.

The genes are TRBV19 and TRBJ2-3; tentative D call: TRBD2 (5 bases). V lost 6 bases and J lost 3, with 16 bases in between. CDR3 length equals 15 residues. Germline V gene sequence: CDR1 LNHDA, CDR2 SQIVND (reference sequence). CDR3 residues: CASRGSGRGTDTQYF. CDR3 nucleotides: TGTGCCAGTAGGGGCTCTGGCCGGGGAACAGATACGCAGTATTTT.

This chain links TRBV7-3 with TRBJ2-2; 10 positions match TRBD2. CDR3 size: 16 residues. CDR1 and CDR2 (germline): SGHTA, FQGTGA. Unmatched junction bases numbered 5, after V lost 1 base and J lost 6 bases. The CDR3, as DNA: TGTGCCAGCAGCTTAATGCCTAGCGGGAGCGCCGGGGAGCTGTTTTTT. It specifies CASSLMPSGSAGELFF.

The V call is TRBV4-2, the J call TRBJ2-1, with 11 bases that match TRBD2. Looked up from germline, CDR1 is LGHNA and CDR2 is YNFKEQ. The CDR3 is 17 amino acids. V shed 0 bases, J shed 6 bases, and the junction held 7 bases outside the gene matches. The CDR3, as DNA: TGTGCCAGCAGCCAAGATCAGGCGCTAGCGGGAGGCAATGAGCAGTTCTTC. The encoded protein is CASSQDQALAGGNEQFF.

CDR3 DNA: TGTGCCAGCAGTTTGGGAGGGAGAGTTTACGAGCAGTACTTC. It yields the protein CASSLGGRVYEQYF. This sequence joins TRBV28 and TRBJ2-7; 7 bases line up with TRBD2. Germline values: CDR1 MDHEN, CDR2 SYDVKM. The CDR3 sequence is 14 residues long. V trimming: 3 bases; J trimming: 4 bases; junction bases outside the gene matches: 6.

The genes are TRBV7-8 and TRBJ1-4; D is uncertain. The CDR3 extends over 13 amino acids. The V gene's germline CDR1 is SGHVS and CDR2 FQNEAQ. Trimming took 2 bases from V and 8 from J, leaving 9 bases between them. The CDR3 DNA reads TGTGCCAGCAGCTTAATGTTCGGGGAAAAACTGTTTTTT. This sequence encodes CASSLMFGEKLFF.